One sample yielded the 2 T cell receptor beta chains listed below, sequenced in a study of cytomegalovirus exposure and HLA in healthy donors. With 60 Vbeta and 13 Jbeta primers, the PCR was carried out. Sequencing used immunoSEQ multiplex PCR; TCRdb keeps in-frame clones, though not all of them. The repertoire holds 95,000 to 110,000 clones, with more than 65% as singletons. Input material: PBMCs. These receptors came from a woman between 18 and 29 years old in good health and CMV-seropositive.

The chain links TRBV5-4 to TRBJ2-6, with 7 bases aligning to TRBD2. The CDR3 extends over 18 amino acids. Germline lookup yields CDR1 SGHNT and CDR2 YYREEE (reference sequence). The V and J ends lost 5 bases and 2 bases, in that order; junction bases with no gene match: 13. CDR3 nucleotides: TGTGCCAGCAGTCCCCCGGGGGGATCGGGTCCTGGGGCCAACGTCCTGACTTTC. The encoded protein is CASSPPGGSGPGANVLTF.

The CDR3 DNA reads TGTGCCAGCAGTTTTCTCGGGAGCAGGAACACTGAAGCTTTCTTT. Protein sequence: CASSFLGSRNTEAFF. The J gene is TRBJ1-1, the V gene TRBV28; D is uncertain. Germline V lookup: CDR1 MDHEN, CDR2 SYDVKM. The CDR3 loop spans 15 amino acids. The germline V and J ends were trimmed by 3 bases and 1 base, with 12 bases remaining between them.